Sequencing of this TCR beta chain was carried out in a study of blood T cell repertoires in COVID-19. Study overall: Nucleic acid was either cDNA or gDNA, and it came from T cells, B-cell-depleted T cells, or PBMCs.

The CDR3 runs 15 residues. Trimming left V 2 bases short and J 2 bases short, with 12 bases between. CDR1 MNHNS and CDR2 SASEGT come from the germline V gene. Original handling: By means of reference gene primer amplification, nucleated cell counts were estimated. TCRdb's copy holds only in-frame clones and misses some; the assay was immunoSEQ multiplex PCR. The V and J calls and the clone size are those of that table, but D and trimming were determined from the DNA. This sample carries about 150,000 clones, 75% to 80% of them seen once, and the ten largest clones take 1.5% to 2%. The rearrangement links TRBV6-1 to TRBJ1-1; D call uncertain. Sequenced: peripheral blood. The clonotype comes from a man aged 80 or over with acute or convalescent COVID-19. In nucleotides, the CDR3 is TGTGCCAGCAGTGAACTTCGGGTTTCCAACACTGAAGCTTTCTTT. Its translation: CASSELRVSNTEAFF.